The 26 T cell receptor beta chains below come from one sample, sequenced in a study of cytomegalovirus exposure and HLA in healthy donors. PCR amplification relied on 60 Vbeta primers (plus 13 Jbeta primers). Generated by immunoSEQ multiplex PCR, the TCRdb table keeps only in-frame clones and is missing some. The data contain some 130,000 clones, approximately 80% of them singletons. Input material: PBMCs. The source of these receptors is a man younger than 45 in good health and CMV-seronegative.

The sample holds one count of this clone. The rearrangement links TRBV27 to TRBJ2-7, with a possible D match to TRBD2 (5 bases). The V gene's germline CDR1 is MNHEY and CDR2 SMNVEV (reference sequence). The V gene lost 5 bases and the J gene lost 3 bases, with 20 bases spanning the gap. This CDR3 has 16 residues. The CDR3 DNA reads TGTGCCAGCAGTACTTTCCATGAGGGAGTAGTCTACGAGCAGTACTTC. It specifies CASSTFHEGVVYEQYF.

The V gene is TRBV11-2, the J gene TRBJ1-2; perhaps TRBD1 as D (6 bases). This CDR3 region has 12 residues. Germline lookup yields CDR1 SGHAT and CDR2 FQNNGV. V was clipped by 3 bases and J by 6 bases, with 8 bases between them. CDR3 protein: CASSFHRDGYTF. The DNA of the CDR3 is TGTGCCAGCAGCTTTCACAGGGATGGCTACACCTTC.

The chain is built from TRBV19 and TRBJ1-3; D not resolved. This CDR3 contains 16 residues. CDR1 is LNHDA, CDR2 SQIVND, per germline (reference sequence). With 1 base removed from V and 0 bases from J, the gap between germline ends came to 10 bases. Here the CDR3 reads CASSIAAAASGNTIYF. The DNA for the CDR3 is TGTGCCAGTAGTATAGCGGCGGCAGCCTCTGGAAACACCATATATTTT.

The chain couples TRBV18 to TRBJ1-2; the D is unclear. Deletions cut 0 bases from V and 4 bases from J, with 9 bases between. The CDR3 has 14 amino acids. In germline, CDR1 is KGHSH, CDR2 LQKENI. The CDR3 loop reads CASSPPVSIYGYTF. The DNA of the CDR3 is TGTGCCAGCTCACCACCGGTCAGTATCTATGGCTACACCTTC.

About this clone itself: A junction boundary mismatches the germline segment, possibly from a read error. The CDR3 DNA reads as TGTGCCAGCAGTTACCCAACAGGGGGCAATCAGCCCCAGAATTTT. It encodes CASSYPTGGNQPQNF. The V and J genes are TRBV6-6 and TRBJ1-5, with 9 bases aligning to TRBD1. The CDR3 length is 15 residues. The germline V gene encodes CDR1 MNHNY and CDR2 SVGAGI (reference sequence).

The V call is TRBV29-1, the J call TRBJ1-1; D may be TRBD1 (5 bases). The V gene's germline CDR1 is SQVTM and CDR2 ANQGSEA. The CDR3 runs 13 residues. V was cut by 7 bases and J by 4 bases, with 16 bases left in between. Here the CDR3 reads CSGTPGLGTEAFF. CDR3 nucleotides: TGCAGCGGGACCCCGGGACTCGGCACTGAAGCTTTCTTT.

The genes are TRBV9 and TRBJ2-7, with TRBD2 matching 11 bases. In germline, CDR1 is SGDLS, CDR2 YYNGEE. This CDR3 is 14 amino acids long. The V gene end was trimmed by 0 bases and the J gene end by 10 bases; junction bases not matched to a gene: 6. The CDR3: CASSVELAGVEQYF. Here the CDR3 DNA reads TGTGCCAGCAGCGTAGAACTAGCGGGAGTAGAACAGTACTTC.

CDR3 amino acids: CASSQGDRVGNQPQHF. CDR3 DNA sequence: TGCGCCAGCAGCCAAGGGGACAGGGTTGGCAATCAGCCCCAGCATTTT. The chain links TRBV4-1 to TRBJ1-5; 9 nucleotides agree with TRBD1. With V trimmed by 1 base and J by 2 bases, 3 bases remained unmatched. This CDR3 comprises 16 residues. The germline V gene has CDR1 MGHRA and CDR2 YSYEKL.

The chain uses TRBV5-6 and TRBJ1-2; the match to TRBD1 covers 8 bases. Per the germline V gene, CDR1 is SGHDT and CDR2 is YYEEEE. The CDR3 is 13 residues long. V lost 0 bases, J lost 8 bases, and 3 bases stayed unmatched. The CDR3 is CASSLDRGKGYTF. The CDR3 DNA reads TGTGCCAGCAGCTTGGACAGGGGGAAAGGCTACACCTTC. Full variable domain (rest looked up from reference TRBV5-6 and TRBJ1-2): DAGVTQSPTHLIKTRGQQVTLRCSPKSGHDTVSWYQQALGQGPQFIFQYYEEEERQRGNFPDRFSGHQFPNYSSELNVNALLLGDSALYLCASSLDRGKGYTFGSGTRLTVV.

As for this clone: Distinct nucleotide sequences in the sample also encode this CDR3. This chain joins TRBV27 and TRBJ2-1, with unresolved D. Trimming removed 6 bases from V and 5 bases from J, with 8 bases in between. This CDR3 has 12 amino acids. Germline V gene sequence: CDR1 MNHEY, CDR2 SMNVEV (reference sequence). The CDR3 region has the DNA TGTGCCAGCAGCCCCGGTGACAATGAGCAGTTCTTC. Its translation: CASSPGDNEQFF.

The V gene is TRBV6-1, the J gene TRBJ2-1; TRBD2 might be the D (5 bases). This CDR3 has 14 residues. From germline, CDR1 is MNHNS and CDR2 SASEGT. V lost 7 bases to trimming and J lost 0 bases, with 10 bases between them. CDR3 coding DNA: TGTGCCAGCAATGATGGGAGCTCCTACAATGAGCAGTTCTTC. It encodes CASNDGSSYNEQFF.

The gene calls are TRBV2 and TRBJ1-1; D possibly corresponds to TRBD1 (6 bases). CDR1 SNHLY and CDR2 FYNNEI come from the germline V gene. Trimming cost V 5 bases and J 4 bases, with 11 bases left between them. This CDR3 region has 13 residues. The CDR3 here is CASSLYRATEAFF. CDR3 DNA sequence: TGTGCCAGCAGTCTTTACAGGGCCACTGAAGCTTTCTTT.

The chain recombines TRBV28 with TRBJ2-5, with 7 bases matching TRBD1. Germline V lookup: CDR1 MDHEN, CDR2 SYDVKM. The CDR3 runs 13 residues. Trimming removed 6 bases from V and 4 bases from J; junction bases left unmatched: 5. The DNA for the CDR3 is TGTGCCAGCAGCCCGGGACAGCGAGAGACCCAGTACTTC. It encodes CASSPGQRETQYF. Full variable domain (remainder filled in from reference TRBV28 and TRBJ2-5): DVKVTQSSRYLVKRTGEKVFLECVQDMDHENMFWYRQDPGLGLRLIYFSYDVKMKEKGDIPEGYSVSREKKERFSLILESASTNQTSMYLCASSPGQRETQYFGPGTRLLVL.

The chain recombines TRBV28 with TRBJ2-5; 10 bases agree with TRBD2. The CDR3 spans 15 residues. The V and J ends lost 4 bases and 5 bases, in that order; junction bases with no gene match: 7. CDR1 is MDHEN, CDR2 SYDVKM, per germline. The CDR3 here is CASSSRLAGVETQYF. The CDR3 nucleotides read TGTGCCAGCAGTTCGAGACTAGCGGGTGTGGAGACCCAGTACTTC. Full variable domain (rest looked up from reference TRBV28 and TRBJ2-5): DVKVTQSSRYLVKRTGEKVFLECVQDMDHENMFWYRQDPGLGLRLIYFSYDVKMKEKGDIPEGYSVSREKKERFSLILESASTNQTSMYLCASSSRLAGVETQYFGPGTRLLVL.

CDR3 in DNA: TGTGCCAGCAGCCGGGCAGGGACAGGGGTCAATGAGCAGTTCTTC. Protein product: CASSRAGTGVNEQFF. The rearrangement uses TRBV7-2 and TRBJ2-1, with 10 bases identical to TRBD1. V shed 5 bases and J 6 bases; nucleotides not matched to a gene: 7. This CDR3 contains 15 residues. Germline CDR1 reads SGHTA; CDR2 reads FQGNSA.

The chain uses TRBV9 and TRBJ2-3, with 12 bases aligning to TRBD2. The length of the CDR3 is 16 residues. The junction had 6 bases not matched to a gene; V was cut back by 2 bases and J by 5 bases. The germline V gene has CDR1 SGDLS and CDR2 YYNGEE. CDR3 DNA: TGTGCCAGCAGCGTCTTTCTAGCGGGAGGGCGAGATACGCAGTATTTT. It is translated as CASSVFLAGGRDTQYF.

This clone appeared a few times. This chain uses TRBV6-5 with TRBJ1-1; D not certain. Trimming shortened V by 4 bases and J by 7 bases, and 16 bases separated the two germline ends. Germline V gene lookup returns CDR1 MNHEY and CDR2 SVGAGI. The CDR3 runs 14 residues. The CDR3: CASSLPSRPGEAFF. The CDR3 DNA follows: TGTGCCAGCAGTTTACCCAGCAGACCGGGTGAAGCTTTCTTT.

The chain recombines TRBV7-2 with TRBJ1-4, with 9 bases fitting TRBD1. Per the germline V gene, CDR1 is SGHTA and CDR2 is FQGNSA. V lost 4 bases to trimming and J lost 3 bases; unmatched junction nucleotides: 12. The CDR3 extends over 18 amino acids. Written as DNA, the CDR3 is TGTGCCAGCAGCTCCGGGACAGGGTCTTGGTGGGCTAATGAAAAACTGTTTTTT. It translates to CASSSGTGSWWANEKLFF.

The gene calls are TRBV19 and TRBJ2-1, with TRBD2 matching 9 bases. Germline V gives CDR1 LNHDA, CDR2 SQIVND (reference sequence). Trimming at V came to 9 bases and at J to 3 bases, leaving 9 bases not matched to a gene. This CDR3 has 15 amino acids. CDR3 coding DNA: TGTGCCAGCCAAGCTAGCGGGACAAGCTACAATGAGCAGTTCTTC. Translating it yields CASQASGTSYNEQFF.

V usage is TRBV11-2 and J usage is TRBJ1-4; 7 bases are shared with TRBD1. The CDR3 is 15 amino acids. J gave up 5 bases and V 5 bases, and 8 bases lay outside the gene matches. Germline V lookup: CDR1 SGHAT, CDR2 FQNNGV. In nucleotides, the CDR3 is TGTGCCAGCAGCGGGCGGACAGGAACCAATGAAAAACTGTTTTTT. It specifies CASSGRTGTNEKLFF.

The V gene is TRBV6-1, the J gene TRBJ1-2, with D possibly matching TRBD1 (5 bases). The CDR3 loop spans 14 amino acids. Trimming stripped 6 bases from V and 4 bases from J, with 15 bases between. Germline CDR1 and CDR2: MNHNS and SASEGT. Here the CDR3 reads CASSPLGQGYGYTF. DNA for the CDR3: TGTGCCAGCAGCCCATTGGGGCAGGGCTATGGCTACACCTTC.

The gene calls are TRBV6-1 and TRBJ2-3; D perhaps matches TRBD1 (6 bases). Germline values: CDR1 MNHNS, CDR2 SASEGT. Trimming pared 5 bases from V and 6 bases from J, leaving 18 bases between. The CDR3 totals 15 residues. The CDR3 region is CASSTQGRARDTQYF. The CDR3 DNA follows: TGTGCCAGCAGTACACAGGGTAGGGCACGGGATACGCAGTATTTT.

Of note for this clone: Other DNA sequences in the same sample also yield this CDR3. V gene TRBV19 combines with J gene TRBJ1-1; 7 bases line up with TRBD1. J gave up 1 base and V 3 bases, and 2 bases lay outside the gene matches. Germline V gene sequence: CDR1 LNHDA, CDR2 SQIVND (reference sequence). CDR3 size: 14 residues. In nucleotides, the CDR3 is TGTGCCAGTAGTATGGGACAGCAGAACACTGAAGCTTTCTTT. Translating gives CASSMGQQNTEAFF.

A word on this clone: A read error may account for a junction end that differs from germline. CDR3 sequence: CAVDRGGNQPQNF. The CDR3 nucleotides are TGTGCCGTTGACAGGGGAGGCAATCAGCCCCAGAATTTT. V and J are TRBV30 and TRBJ1-5, with 8 bases that match TRBD1. CDR3 length: 13 residues. Germline V lookup: CDR1 GTSNPN, CDR2 SVGIG (reference sequence).

The V call is TRBV30, the J call TRBJ2-7; no definite D call. Deletions cut 5 bases from V and 0 bases from J, with 14 bases between. Germline CDR1 reads GTSNPN; CDR2 reads SVGIG (reference sequence). This CDR3 is 14 amino acids long. The CDR3 loop is CAWDPHRSSYEQYF. In nucleotides, the CDR3 is TGTGCCTGGGACCCCCACAGATCCTCCTACGAGCAGTACTTC.

This chain joins TRBV7-2 and TRBJ2-7; TRBD2 is a possible D gene (6 bases). The CDR3 runs 13 residues. CDR1 SGHTA and CDR2 FQGNSA come from the germline V gene. Trimming took off 6 bases at V and 9 bases at J, with 18 bases between the two ends. The DNA of the CDR3 is TGTGCCAGCAGTTCATACAGGTCCGGGGGGCAGTACTTC. Protein: CASSSYRSGGQYF.